This T cell receptor (beta chain) was observed in a study of control samples from healthy donors and cancer patients. The repertoire was sequenced with immunoSEQ multiplex PCR; TCRdb's copy has only in-frame clones and lacks some. The repertoire has 7,000 to 8,500 clones, approximately 82% of them found once; the top ten carry around 28%. Specimen: PBMCs. The origin of this receptor is a man in his 70s with lung cancer.

CDR3 sequence: CASSLVSPGNTIYF. CDR3 DNA sequence: TGTGCCAGCAGCTTAGTATCCCCTGGAAACACCATATATTTT. The chain carries TRBV7-8 and TRBJ1-3; D unresolved. This CDR3 comprises 14 residues. The ends were cut back, 1 base at V and 2 bases at J, with 6 bases in the middle. Germline values: CDR1 SGHVS, CDR2 FQNEAQ.